This T cell receptor beta chain stems from a study of OX40 agonist ivuxolimab in advanced cancers. Study information: Every 2 weeks, ivuxolimab was infused into the patients intravenously at between 0.01 and 10 mg/kg.

The J segment lost 14 bases and the V segment lost 5 bases, leaving 4 bases of the junction unmatched. CDR1 SGHVS and CDR2 FQNEAQ come from the germline V gene. The CDR3 contains 11 residues. Sequencing was performed with immunoSEQ multiplex PCR; in TCRdb, only in-frame clones are kept and a portion is missing. The table lists some 90,000 clones, under 95% of them singletons. The chain combines TRBV7-8 with TRBJ2-1; 9 positions agree with TRBD2. The source was CD4+ or CD8+ T cells sorted from blood, collected in a trial of the OX40 agonist ivuxolimab. The origin of this receptor is an adult with an advanced solid tumor such as melanoma, head and neck, liver or kidney cancer. The CDR3 DNA sequence: TGTGCCAGCAGCGCAGGACTAGCGAAGTTCTTC. Translating it yields CASSAGLAKFF. The full variable domain, its missing parts supplied by reference TRBV7-8 and TRBJ2-1, is GAGVSQSPRYKVAKRGQDVALRCDPISGHVSLFWYQQALGQGPEFLTYFQNEAQLDKSGLPSDRFFAERPEGSVSTLKIQRTQQEDSAVYLCASSAGLAKFFGPGTRLTVL.